A single sample is the source of the 25 T cell receptor beta chains below, sequenced in a study of cytomegalovirus exposure and HLA in healthy donors. Vbeta (60) and Jbeta (13) primers were used in the PCR. Assay used: immunoSEQ multiplex PCR; TCRdb lists only in-frame clones, some missing. The table lists over 200,000 clones, about 70% of them singletons, with about 2.5% in the top ten. The source material was PBMCs. These receptors were collected from a man aged 35-49 years in good health and CMV-seropositive.

This clone was counted only a few times. The J gene is TRBJ1-1, the V gene TRBV2; the D is unclear. The CDR3 runs 12 residues. Trimming took off 6 bases at V and 8 bases at J, with 13 bases between the two ends. Germline V CDR1 and CDR2: SNHLY, FYNNEI. The CDR3 region is CASSPLIIEAFF. The CDR3 DNA is TGTGCCAGCAGCCCTCTTATTATAGAAGCTTTCTTT.

V usage is TRBV7-9 and J usage is TRBJ2-7, with D tentatively TRBD2 (5 bases). CDR3 length: 14 amino acids. CDR1 and CDR2 from the germline V gene are SEHNR and FQNEAQ (reference sequence). V gave up 6 bases and J gave up 3 bases, with 15 bases separating them. Here the CDR3 reads CASSHGLGGYEQYF. CDR3 coding DNA: TGTGCCAGCAGTCACGGCCTCGGAGGCTACGAGCAGTACTTC. Drawing the rest from reference TRBV7-9 and TRBJ2-7, the complete variable domain is DTGVSQNPRHKITKRGQNVTFRCDPISEHNRLYWYRQTLGQGPEFLTYFQNEAQLEKSRLLSDRFSAERPKGSFSTLEIQRTEQGDSAMYLCASSHGLGGYEQYFGPGTRLTVT.

This clone was picked up a small number of times. V usage is TRBV18 and J usage is TRBJ1-5, with 8 bases fitting TRBD1. J gave up 8 bases and V 3 bases, and 3 bases lay outside the gene matches. The CDR3 is 13 amino acids. Germline V gene data show CDR1 as KGHSH and CDR2 as LQKENI. CDR3 sequence: CASSPDRVEPQHF. Here the CDR3 DNA reads TGTGCCAGCTCACCGGACAGGGTAGAGCCCCAGCATTTT.

The genes are TRBV6-1 and TRBJ1-2; TRBD1 matches at 7 bases. Germline trimming cut 6 bases from V and 2 bases from J; bases unmatched to any gene: 9. This CDR3 comprises 15 residues. Germline V gene sequence: CDR1 MNHNS, CDR2 SASEGT. The CDR3, as DNA: TGTGCCAGCAGGATCCAGACAGGGTCCAACTATGGCTACACCTTC. Its translation: CASRIQTGSNYGYTF.

The chain employs TRBV7-6 and TRBJ2-5, with 8 bases lining up with TRBD2. The CDR3 covers 14 residues. V trimming: 5 bases; J trimming: 5 bases; junction bases outside the gene matches: 7. The germline V gene encodes CDR1 SGHVS and CDR2 FNYEAQ. The CDR3 sequence: CASSTPREGETQYF. Written as DNA, the CDR3 is TGTGCCAGCAGCACCCCCCGGGAGGGTGAGACCCAGTACTTC.

V and J are TRBV15 and TRBJ1-1; 7 positions agree with TRBD1. V lost 1 base and J lost 4; bases outside the gene matches: 6. Germline assignment: CDR1 LNHNV and CDR2 YYDKDF (reference sequence). This CDR3 contains 15 residues. This chain's CDR3 is CATSRVQGEITEAFF. CDR3 bases: TGTGCCACCAGCAGAGTTCAGGGGGAGATCACTGAAGCTTTCTTT.

This clone was detected a few times. The genes are TRBV21-1 and TRBJ2-1; whether TRBD1, the table's D call, matches the DNA was not checked. TRBV21-1 is recorded as a pseudogene. CDR3 length: 20 residues. The CDR3 loop is CASSRDRDRGFVPYYNEQFF. The CDR3 DNA is TGTGCCAGCAGCAGGGACCGGGACAGGGGCTTCGTCCCGTATTACAATGAGCAGTTCTTC.

The rearrangement uses TRBV2 and TRBJ2-7; 13 nucleotides align to TRBD2. The ends lost 4 bases at V and 7 bases at J; junction bases unmatched: 7. This CDR3 region has 15 residues. CDR1 is SNHLY, CDR2 FYNNEI, per germline. As DNA, the CDR3 is TGTGCCAGCAGTGGTACACTAGCGGGGGGGAAAGAGCAGTACTTC. It yields the protein CASSGTLAGGKEQYF.

This clone was observed a handful of times. The genes are TRBV5-1 and TRBJ2-1, with D possibly matching TRBD1 (6 bases). This CDR3 has 12 residues. Germline CDR1 reads SGHRS; CDR2 reads YFSETQ. V lost 6 bases and J 10 bases, leaving 14 bases between the germline ends. The CDR3 protein is CASTSPGQEQFF. In DNA, the CDR3 is TGCGCCAGCACATCACCGGGACAAGAGCAGTTCTTC.

This clone was found a few times. This sequence joins TRBV15 and TRBJ2-3; D ambiguous. This CDR3 is 14 amino acids long. CDR1 LNHNV and CDR2 YYDKDF come from the germline V gene (reference sequence). V was shortened by 3 bases and J by 2 bases, with 9 bases between the two germline ends. For the CDR3, the DNA is TGTGCCACCAGCAGTTTATCTAACACAGATACGCAGTATTTT. Translated, it gives CATSSLSNTDTQYF.

The V and J genes are TRBV6-1 and TRBJ2-3; a possible D gene is TRBD2 (6 bases). CDR3 length: 15 amino acids. Trimming cost V 3 bases and J 3 bases, with 13 bases left between them. Germline-derived CDR1 and CDR2 are MNHNS and SASEGT. The CDR3 region has the DNA TGTGCCAGCAGTGATACGAGGGAGGTAACAGATACGCAGTATTTT. Translated: CASSDTREVTDTQYF.

The V and J genes are TRBV11-2 and TRBJ2-5; 10 bases match TRBD1. CDR1 SGHAT and CDR2 FQNNGV come from the germline V gene. The CDR3 covers 15 residues. J lost 5 bases, V lost 3 bases, and 6 bases had no gene match. CDR3 protein: CASSFRGGQGETQYF. The DNA for the CDR3 is TGTGCCAGCAGCTTCCGAGGGGGACAGGGGGAGACCCAGTACTTC.

J is TRBJ1-3 and V is TRBV2, with D possibly being TRBD1 (5 bases). CDR3 length equals 17 residues. V lost 4 bases, J lost 1 base, and 17 bases lay in between. CDR1 is SNHLY and CDR2 is FYNNEI in the germline V gene. The CDR3 region is CASSANQPGGSGNTIYF. DNA of the CDR3: TGTGCCAGCAGTGCAAACCAACCGGGGGGGTCTGGAAACACCATATATTTT.

This sequence joins TRBV11-2 and TRBJ2-7; D not resolved. Trimming took off 1 base at V and 3 bases at J, with 7 bases between the two ends. Germline-derived CDR1 and CDR2 are SGHAT and FQNNGV. The CDR3 has 13 amino acids. CDR3: CASSLGVSYEQYF. CDR3 sequence (DNA): TGTGCCAGCAGCTTAGGAGTTAGCTACGAGCAGTACTTC. The full variable domain, its missing parts supplied by reference TRBV11-2 and TRBJ2-7, is EAGVAQSPRYKIIEKRQSVAFWCNPISGHATLYWYQQILGQGPKLLIQFQNNGVVDDSQLPKDRFSAERLKGVDSTLKIQPAKLEDSAVYLCASSLGVSYEQYFGPGTRLTVT.

The chain is built from TRBV19 and TRBJ2-2; D perhaps matches TRBD1 (5 bases). V was cut by 1 base and J by 7 bases, with 13 bases left in between. Germline values: CDR1 LNHDA, CDR2 SQIVND (reference sequence). This CDR3 contains 15 residues. CDR3 sequence: CASSIAQGLVGELFF. The CDR3 DNA reads TGTGCCAGTAGTATAGCTCAGGGTCTTGTCGGGGAGCTGTTTTTT.

The gene calls are TRBV5-1 and TRBJ2-5; D is possibly TRBD2 (6 bases). V was trimmed by 4 bases and J by 10 bases, leaving 14 bases between them. Per the germline V gene, CDR1 is SGHRS and CDR2 is YFSETQ. The CDR3 consists of 12 residues. The CDR3 sequence: CASSPGGVVQYF. The CDR3 DNA follows: TGCGCCAGCAGCCCCGGAGGGGTGGTCCAGTACTTC.

This clone has just one count. The chain uses TRBV7-2 and TRBJ1-6; 7 bases are a match to TRBD1. The CDR3 is made up of 17 amino acids. J was trimmed by 6 bases and V by 4 bases; bases with no gene match: 12. In germline, CDR1 is SGHTA, CDR2 FQGNSA. The CDR3 nucleotides are TGTGCCAGCAGCTCTATCCCGGGGACAGCGAGTAATTCACCCCTCCACTTT. Translating it yields CASSSIPGTASNSPLHF.

This rearrangement joins TRBV5-1 to TRBJ2-6; TRBD1 is a possible D gene (6 bases). The CDR3 contains 14 residues. Germline V gene lookup returns CDR1 SGHRS and CDR2 YFSETQ. Trimming took 4 bases from V and 6 from J, leaving 11 bases between them. DNA of the CDR3: TGCGCCAGCAGCCCTCCGGGACAGGCCAACGTCCTGACTTTC. As protein: CASSPPGQANVLTF.

V is TRBV7-6 and J is TRBJ1-1, with D possibly matching TRBD1 (5 bases). Germline loops: CDR1 SGHVS, CDR2 FNYEAQ. This CDR3 is built from 13 residues. Trimming removed 5 bases at V and 4 bases at J, with 11 bases between. DNA for the CDR3: TGTGCCAGCAGCCTAGGACAAACCACTGAAGCTTTCTTT. Protein product: CASSLGQTTEAFF.

The chain links TRBV4-1 to TRBJ2-5, with 13 bases that match TRBD2. CDR1 and CDR2 from the germline V gene are MGHRA and YSYEKL. The junction had 4 bases not matched to a gene; V was cut back by 1 base and J by 5 bases. The CDR3 runs to 16 residues. The CDR3 region is CASSQGTSGGGETQYF. In nucleotides, the CDR3 is TGCGCCAGCAGCCAAGGGACTAGCGGGGGAGGGGAGACCCAGTACTTC.

The gene calls are TRBV7-9 and TRBJ2-1; D ambiguous. V was pared by 1 base and J by 9 bases, with 7 bases between. Looked up from germline, CDR1 is SEHNR and CDR2 is FQNEAQ (reference sequence). The CDR3 totals 12 residues. The CDR3 reads CASSLGGTEQFF. The CDR3 DNA sequence: TGTGCCAGCAGCTTAGGAGGTACTGAGCAGTTCTTC.

This clone occurred a few times. The CDR3 loop reads CASSYVLGQAHGYTF. CDR3 DNA sequence: TGTGCCAGCAGTTACGTGTTGGGACAGGCACATGGCTACACCTTC. The rearrangement joins TRBV6-5 to TRBJ1-2, with 8 positions matching TRBD1. With 2 bases clipped from V and 6 bases from J, the junction kept 8 bases outside the gene matches. CDR1 is MNHEY and CDR2 is SVGAGI in the germline V gene. The CDR3 covers 15 residues.

The chain is built from TRBV11-2 and TRBJ1-3; D is possibly TRBD1 (5 bases). CDR1 and CDR2 (germline): SGHAT, FQNNGV. Trimming stripped 4 bases from V and 3 bases from J, with 13 bases between. There are 15 residues in the CDR3. The CDR3 DNA is TGTGCCAGCAGCTATACTGGGGCCGGTGGAAACACCATATATTTT. It specifies CASSYTGAGGNTIYF.

This chain uses TRBV6-1 with TRBJ2-1, with TRBD2 matching over 8 bases. The CDR3 is 15 residues long. J lost 8 bases, V lost 3 bases, and 9 bases had no gene match. Germline CDR1 is MNHNS and CDR2 is SASEGT. In DNA form, the CDR3 reads TGTGCCAGCAGTGAGTACGGGACTAGGGGCGATGAGCAGTTCTTC. Translating gives CASSEYGTRGDEQFF.

In regard to this clone: Other DNA sequences from this sample encode an identical CDR3 as well. V gene TRBV7-2 combines with J gene TRBJ2-3; 9 positions agree with TRBD2. J lost 3 bases, V lost 2 bases, and 3 bases had no gene match. The CDR3 has 15 residues. CDR1 and CDR2 from the germline V gene are SGHTA and FQGNSA. The CDR3 DNA sequence: TGTGCCAGCAGCTTAAATAGCGGGGGAACAGATACGCAGTATTTT. Amino acids: CASSLNSGGTDTQYF.